This T cell receptor (beta chain) was sequenced in a study of blood T cells in healthy people across ages. About the research overall: Template-switching capture recovered about one barcoded beta molecule per two T cells.

The ends lost 0 bases at V and 6 bases at J; junction bases unmatched: 17. The germline CDR1 and CDR2 sequences are SQVTM and ANQGSEA. CDR3 length equals 18 residues. For the second PCR, which ran for about 7 to 11 cycles, a sample-barcoded 5' primer and a J-beta primer mix were used. TCRdb independently ran MiXCR on the 5' RACE reads; one entry per CDR3 protein. The sample shows 760,000 or so distinct CDR3 sequences, around 25% of them seen only once. Study-wide points: No conclusive comparison of naive versus antigen-experienced cells was possible with unsorted PBMCs.

This clonotype turned up a few times. Its cognate antigen is unknown. These data also formed part of another study, on T cells of mothers and their children. That work contributes: Both sample barcodes and 2-4 random nucleotides came from the M1S primer of the second PCR. Related mother and child pairs showed slightly greater overlap (not significant) than unrelated pairs did.

The TCR was taken from a boy aged 5-17 years in good health. Sequenced input: blood. This rearrangement joins TRBV29-1 to TRBJ2-3; the match to TRBD2 covers 8 bases. As DNA, the CDR3 is TGCAGCGTTGAAGATTCAACTCGAGCGGGAGAGTTCACGGATACGCAGTATTTT. It encodes CSVEDSTRAGEFTDTQYF.